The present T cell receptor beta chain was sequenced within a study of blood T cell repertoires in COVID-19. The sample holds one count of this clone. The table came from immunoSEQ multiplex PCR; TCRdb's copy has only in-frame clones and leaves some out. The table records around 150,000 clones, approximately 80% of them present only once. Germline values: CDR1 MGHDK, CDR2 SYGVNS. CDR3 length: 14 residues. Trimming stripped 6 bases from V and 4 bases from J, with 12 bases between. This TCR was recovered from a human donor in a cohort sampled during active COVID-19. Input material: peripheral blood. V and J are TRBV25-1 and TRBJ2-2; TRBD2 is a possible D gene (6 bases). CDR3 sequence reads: CASRHPGGTGELFF. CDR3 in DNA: TGTGCCAGCAGACATCCCGGGGGCACCGGGGAGCTGTTTTTT.